In this sample, the clone carrying this T cell receptor (beta chain) turned up many times. Its target is unknown. The CDR3 runs to 15 residues. Trimming removed 8 bases at V and 0 bases at J, with 14 bases between. This sample is drawn from a study of T-cell memory formation after mild COVID-19. Whole-study context: For the most part, TCR clusters were specific to one donor. Overall study results and limits: Memory sampled before infection contained some responding clones, suggesting cross-reactive memory joined. Day 15 to 85 contractors were CD4/CD8 balanced; later expanders leaned CD4+.

It was 5'RACE with constant-segment primers that produced the TCR alpha and TCR beta cDNA libraries, which carried sample barcodes and UMIs. TCRdb reprocessed the 5' RACE reads with MiXCR, giving one entry per CDR3 protein. The sample contains about 27,000 distinct CDR3 sequences, about 16% of which appear only once. The origin of this receptor is an adult who had mild COVID-19 (a few samples of this study predate the infection). Cell type and time point are not known. V and J are TRBV12-3 or TRBV12-4 and TRBJ1-3, with D unclear. Sequencing was done on a sample of PBMCs or a T cell subset sorted from them (not recorded which). The chain's CDR3 is CASFPVQTSGNTIYF. Here the CDR3 DNA reads TGTGCCAGCTTCCCAGTCCAGACCTCTGGAAACACCATATATTTT.